The present entry profiles one TCR beta chain with its context. CDR1 is MDHEN and CDR2 is SYDVKM in the germline V gene. The CDR3 covers 17 residues. Losses at the gene ends were 7 bases for V and 5 bases for J; bases not matched to a gene: 15. The method was immunoSEQ multiplex PCR; TCRdb's version includes in-frame clones alone and lacks a portion of them. The sample shows over 2 million clones, 85% to 95% of them seen only once. The data are from a study of shared clonotypes between healthy human individuals. The sample consisted of naive CD4+ T cells sorted from blood. Subset noted: CD45RA+ positively selected. The sequence was obtained from a man between 18 and 29 years old in good health. This chain connects TRBV28 to TRBJ2-4; 9 bases align to TRBD2. The CDR3 sequence: CASTPAGGPSTENIQYF. The CDR3 DNA reads TGTGCCAGCACCCCAGCGGGGGGCCCGTCGACAGAAAACATTCAGTACTTC.